These 7 T cell receptor beta chains share one sample of origin, sequenced in a study of blood T cell repertoires in COVID-19. Assay used: immunoSEQ multiplex PCR; TCRdb lists only in-frame clones, some missing. The table includes roughly 160,000 clones, roughly 70% detected once. Input material: peripheral blood. These receptors were collected from an elderly woman with acute or convalescent COVID-19.

This chain links TRBV7-7 with TRBJ2-1, with TRBD2 matching 7 bases. Trimming took 5 bases from V and 9 from J; bases not matched to a gene: 7. This CDR3 region has 13 residues. Germline CDR1 SSHAT, CDR2 FNYEAQ (reference sequence). CDR3 in DNA: TGTGCCAGCAGCAGGGAGGGCCATGGTGAGCAGTTCTTC. Translation: CASSREGHGEQFF.

This sequence joins TRBV11-2 and TRBJ2-3; the D gene is possibly TRBD1 (5 bases). Trimming stripped 2 bases from V and 0 bases from J, with 12 bases between. This CDR3 is built from 16 residues. Germline assignment: CDR1 SGHAT and CDR2 FQNNGV. CDR3 DNA: TGTGCCAGCAGCTTATGGACACACAGTAGCACAGATACGCAGTATTTT. Its protein is CASSLWTHSSTDTQYF.

The CDR3 protein is CASSPQGSAEAFF. CDR3 coding DNA: TGTGCCAGCTCACCTCAGGGATCGGCTGAAGCTTTCTTT. V gene TRBV18 combines with J gene TRBJ1-1; D is perhaps TRBD1 (5 bases). V was shortened by 3 bases and J by 6 bases, with 11 bases between the two germline ends. Germline assignment: CDR1 KGHSH and CDR2 LQKENI. The CDR3 extends over 13 amino acids.

This clone was counted ten times or more. The chain links TRBV29-1 to TRBJ2-3; D unclear. V was pared by 3 bases and J by 2 bases, with 3 bases between. CDR1 is SQVTM, CDR2 ANQGSEA, per germline. CDR3 size: 11 residues. The CDR3 loop reads CSVDLTDTQYF. In DNA, the CDR3 is TGCAGCGTTGACCTCACAGATACGCAGTATTTT.

This clone was recorded a few times. The chain combines TRBV19 with TRBJ1-1; D not resolved. The V end was cut by 0 bases, the J end by 4 bases, with 6 bases between. Germline V gene lookup returns CDR1 LNHDA and CDR2 SQIVND (reference sequence). The CDR3 spans 13 residues. The CDR3 DNA reads TGTGCCAGTAGTATAGAAAGAGGCACTGAAGCTTTCTTT. Translation: CASSIERGTEAFF.

This sequence joins TRBV10-3 and TRBJ2-5; TRBD2 matches 9 bases. CDR3 size: 16 residues. Looked up from germline, CDR1 is ENHRY and CDR2 is SYGVKD. The ends lost 3 bases at V and 5 bases at J; junction bases unmatched: 10. CDR3 in amino acids: CAISDGVSGRRETQYF. CDR3 coding DNA: TGTGCCATCAGTGATGGGGTTAGCGGGAGACGGGAGACCCAGTACTTC.

The V gene is TRBV5-4, the J gene TRBJ2-7; 11 nucleotides agree with TRBD2. Unmatched junction bases numbered 8, after V lost 3 bases and J lost 6 bases. Germline V gives CDR1 SGHNT, CDR2 YYREEE (reference sequence). CDR3 length: 15 residues. Here the CDR3 reads CASSSLAGGPGEQYF. CDR3 in DNA: TGTGCCAGCAGCTCATTAGCGGGAGGGCCTGGCGAGCAGTACTTC.